This T cell receptor (beta chain) came from a study of blood T cell repertoires in COVID-19. This CDR3 is 15 amino acids long. The germline CDR1 and CDR2 sequences are LGHDT and YNNKEL (reference sequence). Between the trimmed V and J ends, which lost 2 bases and 0 bases, there was a span of 8 bases. Authors' data handling: Reference gene primer amplification yielded estimated nucleated cell counts. The protocol was immunoSEQ multiplex PCR, while the TCRdb copy is restricted to in-frame clones and leaves out a portion. V and J calls and clone size are as listed in that table; D and trimming were resolved from the DNA. The sample records about 230,000 clones, 85% to 90% being singletons.

This rearrangement joins TRBV3-1 (or the pseudogene TRBV3-2) to TRBJ2-1; D perhaps matches TRBD2 (6 bases). Sample: peripheral blood. The sequence was collected from a woman in her sixties or seventies with acute or convalescent COVID-19. The CDR3 is CASSQLGGSYNEQFF. As DNA, the CDR3 is TGTGCCAGCAGCCAATTGGGGGGCTCCTACAATGAGCAGTTCTTC.